A single sample is the source of the 27 T cell receptor beta chains below, sequenced in a study of cytomegalovirus exposure and HLA in healthy donors. The PCR was carried out with 60 Vbeta primers and 13 Jbeta primers. TCRdb's table, derived via immunoSEQ multiplex PCR, lists solely in-frame clones and lacks some. The data contain around 130,000 clones, just under 80% of them singletons. Sequenced: PBMCs. These receptors all come from a man aged 30-40 years in good health and CMV-seronegative.

The chain has TRBV30 and TRBJ2-5; the D is unclear. The end of the DNA fits TRBJ2-7 better, so the J call may be wrong. Germline CDR1 and CDR2: GTSNPN and SVGIG (reference sequence). The CDR3 runs to 12 residues. CDR3 sequence (DNA): TGTGCCTGGAGTCCGGACTCCTACGAGCAGTACTTC. Its protein product is CAWSPDSYEQYF.

The rearrangement joins TRBV28 to TRBJ2-1; 7 nucleotides align to TRBD1. The trim removed 4 bases at V and 5 bases at J, leaving 8 bases unmatched. Germline CDR1 is MDHEN and CDR2 is SYDVKM. CDR3 size: 15 residues. This chain's CDR3 is CASSSGTEYDNEQFF. The CDR3 coding sequence is TGTGCCAGCAGTTCTGGGACAGAATACGACAATGAGCAGTTCTTC.

V gene TRBV6-1 combines with J gene TRBJ1-1, with D perhaps TRBD1 (6 bases). V shed 6 bases and J shed 8 bases, with 13 bases lying between them. The CDR3 covers 12 residues. Germline values: CDR1 MNHNS, CDR2 SASEGT. The CDR3 is CASRRTGNEAFF. In DNA, the CDR3 is TGTGCCAGCAGAAGAACAGGGAACGAAGCTTTCTTT.

V usage is TRBV25-1 and J usage is TRBJ2-1; D unclear. This CDR3 spans 13 amino acids. The germline V gene encodes CDR1 MGHDK and CDR2 SYGVNS. Trimming removed 7 bases from V and 3 bases from J, with 10 bases in between. The CDR3 loop reads CASTSFGYNEQFF. DNA for the CDR3: TGTGCCAGCACTAGTTTTGGCTACAATGAGCAGTTCTTC.

The V call is TRBV5-1, the J call TRBJ2-7; 9 bases agree with TRBD1. Germline loops: CDR1 SGHRS, CDR2 YFSETQ. The junction had 6 bases not matched to a gene; V was cut back by 3 bases and J by 2 bases. The CDR3 is made up of 15 amino acids. The CDR3 DNA is TGCGCCAGCAGCTCGAAACAGGGGGCGACCTACGAGCAGTACTTC. It translates to CASSSKQGATYEQYF.

V is TRBV6-1 and J is TRBJ2-5; D is unresolved. The closer fit of TRBJ2-7 to the DNA end suggests the J call may be wrong. This CDR3 is built from 11 residues. Germline V gives CDR1 MNHNS, CDR2 SASEGT. The CDR3 DNA sequence: TGTGCCAGCACGAACCCATACGAGCAGTACTTC. This codes for CASTNPYEQYF.

The rearrangement links TRBV28 to TRBJ1-2, with 8 bases that match TRBD1. This CDR3 has 13 amino acids. J gave up 4 bases and V 5 bases, and 3 bases lay outside the gene matches. CDR1 is MDHEN and CDR2 is SYDVKM in the germline V gene. CDR3 amino acids: CASSRGQAYGYTF. In nucleotides, the CDR3 is TGTGCCAGCAGTAGGGGACAGGCCTATGGCTACACCTTC.

V and J are TRBV18 and TRBJ2-1; 14 nucleotides match TRBD2. Per the germline V gene, CDR1 is KGHSH and CDR2 is LQKENI. The CDR3 loop spans 16 amino acids. Losses at the gene ends were 3 bases for V and 6 bases for J; bases not matched to a gene: 4. Here the CDR3 reads CASSPPTSGGANEQFF. The CDR3 DNA reads as TGTGCCAGCTCACCGCCGACTAGCGGGGGGGCCAATGAGCAGTTCTTC.

This clone has more than one count but fewer than ten. The chain combines TRBV29-1 with TRBJ2-2, with 11 bases lining up with TRBD2. This CDR3 region has 16 residues. J lost 4 bases, V lost 4 bases, and 8 bases had no gene match. Germline V gene sequence: CDR1 SQVTM, CDR2 ANQGSEA. This CDR3 reads CSVGLAGGLGTGELFF. For the CDR3, the DNA is TGCAGCGTTGGTTTAGCGGGAGGGTTAGGCACCGGGGAGCTGTTTTTT.

A few counts support this clone. This rearrangement joins TRBV11-2 to TRBJ2-5; 10 bases line up with TRBD2. This CDR3 is 14 amino acids long. Trimming cost V 4 bases and J 9 bases; bases outside gene matches: 8. CDR1 SGHAT and CDR2 FQNNGV come from the germline V gene. The CDR3: CASSSNGLAAPQYF. CDR3 nucleotides: TGTGCCAGCAGCTCAAATGGACTAGCGGCACCCCAGTACTTC.

The chain recombines TRBV6-6 with TRBJ1-5, with unresolved D. The ends were cut back, 6 bases at V and 1 base at J, with 10 bases in the middle. The CDR3 has 14 amino acids. CDR1 is MNHNY and CDR2 is SVGAGI in the germline V gene (reference sequence). The CDR3, as DNA: TGTGCCAGCAGGCCCGGGGTGAGCAATCAGCCCCAGCATTTT. Translation: CASRPGVSNQPQHF.

This clone was picked up a small number of times. The chain links TRBV7-2 to TRBJ2-7; TRBD2 agrees at 9 bases. The V gene end was trimmed by 5 bases and the J gene end by 3 bases; junction bases not matched to a gene: 11. CDR1 SGHTA and CDR2 FQGNSA come from the germline V gene. This CDR3 is 16 amino acids long. CDR3 sequence reads: CASSPSRAGGLYEQYF. The CDR3 DNA sequence: TGTGCCAGCAGCCCCAGCCGGGCGGGGGGGCTCTACGAGCAGTACTTC.

V and J are TRBV6-1 and TRBJ2-2; 9 bases agree with TRBD1. Losses at the gene ends were 11 bases for V and 8 bases for J; bases not matched to a gene: 9. The CDR3 is 13 amino acids. Germline CDR1 is MNHNS and CDR2 is SASEGT. The CDR3 DNA sequence: TGTGCCGGCTTGACAGGGGGTCTGGGGGAGCTGTTTTTT. Translating it yields CAGLTGGLGELFF.

This clone was counted only a few times. The chain carries TRBV30 and TRBJ1-1, with D maybe TRBD1 (5 bases). V was trimmed by 5 bases and J by 5 bases, leaving 15 bases between them. CDR1 and CDR2 (germline): GTSNPN, SVGIG (reference sequence). This CDR3 spans 13 amino acids. The CDR3 region is CAWVPMGGTEAFF. Written as DNA, the CDR3 is TGTGCCTGGGTACCAATGGGGGGAACTGAAGCTTTCTTT.

This rearrangement joins TRBV4-2 to TRBJ2-2; TRBD2 matches at 9 bases. The CDR3 contains 16 residues. CDR1 LGHNA and CDR2 YNFKEQ come from the germline V gene. Trimming took 3 bases from V and 5 from J; bases not matched to a gene: 7. CDR3 sequence: CASSQTSGRGTGELFF. CDR3 nucleotides: TGTGCCAGCAGCCAGACTAGCGGACGAGGAACCGGGGAGCTGTTTTTT.

The J gene is TRBJ2-7, the V gene TRBV7-8, with TRBD2 matching 13 bases. V was clipped by 4 bases and J by 9 bases; unmatched bases: 15. The CDR3 spans 17 residues. CDR1 and CDR2 (germline): SGHVS, FQNEAQ. CDR3 residues: CASSSGLAGVLSPWQYF. CDR3 sequence (DNA): TGTGCCAGCAGCTCTGGACTAGCGGGAGTCCTATCCCCTTGGCAGTACTTC.

The chain couples TRBV7-8 to TRBJ1-2, with 7 bases fitting TRBD1. V shed 2 bases, J shed 6 bases, and the junction held 9 bases outside the gene matches. CDR3 length equals 15 residues. CDR1 and CDR2 from the germline V gene are SGHVS and FQNEAQ. The CDR3 sequence: CASSLSVKGANGYTF. The CDR3 DNA follows: TGTGCCAGCAGCTTATCGGTAAAGGGGGCGAATGGCTACACCTTC.

This clone was recorded only once. The chain has TRBV28 and TRBJ2-7; 7 positions match TRBD1. In germline, CDR1 is MDHEN, CDR2 SYDVKM. The CDR3 covers 15 residues. V lost 1 base, J lost 5 bases, and 8 bases stayed unmatched. Here the CDR3 DNA reads TGTGCCAGCAGTTTATCTAGGGGGCTAAGGAACGAGCAGTACTTC. Translating it yields CASSLSRGLRNEQYF.

The chain carries TRBV4-1 and TRBJ2-4, with D hard to call. V was cut by 1 base and J by 0 bases, with 4 bases left in between. This CDR3 spans 14 amino acids. Germline lookup yields CDR1 MGHRA and CDR2 YSYEKL. The CDR3: CASSQGLAKNIQYF. CDR3 in DNA: TGCGCCAGCAGCCAAGGGCTAGCCAAAAACATTCAGTACTTC.

The table lists this clone with a count of one. J is TRBJ1-1 and V is TRBV5-1; 11 bases map to TRBD1. The germline V gene encodes CDR1 SGHRS and CDR2 YFSETQ. The CDR3 is 19 amino acids. V was pared by 3 bases and J by 0 bases, with 13 bases of the junction left unmatched. The DNA of the CDR3 is TGCGCCAGCAGCTGGACAGGGGGCGTTTTCAGCGAAATGAACACTGAAGCTTTCTTT. Translating it yields CASSWTGGVFSEMNTEAFF. The complete variable domain, with remaining parts taken from reference TRBV5-1 and TRBJ1-1, reads KAGVTQTPRYLIKTRGQQVTLSCSPISGHRSVSWYQQTPGQGLQFLFEYFSETQRNKGNFPGRFSGRQFSNSRSEMNVSTLELGDSALYLCASSWTGGVFSEMNTEAFFGQGTRLTVV.

The count of this clone is one. This chain connects TRBV15 to TRBJ2-1; 9 positions agree with TRBD2. CDR3 length: 15 amino acids. The germline gives CDR1 LNHNV, CDR2 YYDKDF (reference sequence). V lost 1 base, J lost 8 bases, and 6 bases stayed unmatched. The chain's CDR3 is CATSRGRLAAYEQFF. DNA for the CDR3: TGTGCCACCAGCAGAGGGAGACTAGCGGCCTATGAGCAGTTCTTC. Full variable domain (missing parts from reference TRBV15 and TRBJ2-1): DAMVIQNPRYQVTQFGKPVTLSCSQTLNHNVMYWYQQKSSQAPKLLFHYYDKDFNNEADTPDNFQSRRPNTSFCFLDIRSPGLGDTAMYLCATSRGRLAAYEQFFGPGTRLTVL.

The chain couples TRBV4-2 to TRBJ1-5; D is possibly TRBD1 (6 bases). Between the trimmed V and J ends, which lost 0 bases and 3 bases, there was a span of 9 bases. CDR3 size: 15 residues. CDR1 LGHNA and CDR2 YNFKEQ come from the germline V gene. Here the CDR3 reads CASSQERGYNQPQHF. The DNA for the CDR3 is TGTGCCAGCAGCCAAGAGAGGGGGTACAATCAGCCCCAGCATTTT.

This chain uses TRBV4-3 with TRBJ1-2; 7 bases agree with TRBD1. This CDR3 spans 16 amino acids. The junction had 9 bases not matched to a gene; V was cut back by 0 bases and J by 5 bases. CDR1 and CDR2 (germline): LGHNA, YSLEER. CDR3 amino acids: CASSQDTRGRFYGYTF. The CDR3 DNA follows: TGCGCCAGCAGCCAAGATACCAGGGGGAGGTTTTATGGCTACACCTTC.

Only a few counts were recorded for this clone. The CDR3 protein is CASSLDTGGWSDEQFF. The CDR3 nucleotides are TGTGCCAGCAGCTTAGATACGGGTGGTTGGTCGGATGAGCAGTTCTTC. V gene TRBV7-9 combines with J gene TRBJ2-1; unclear D gene. CDR1 is SEHNR and CDR2 is FQNEAQ in the germline V gene (reference sequence). Trimming cost V 1 base and J 8 bases, with 18 bases left between them. The CDR3 extends over 16 amino acids.

This chain links TRBV29-1 with TRBJ1-2; D is undetermined. V was pared by 6 bases and J by 3 bases, with 14 bases between. The CDR3 has 13 residues. From germline, CDR1 is SQVTM and CDR2 ANQGSEA. CDR3: CSVLPWEDYGYTF. CDR3 coding DNA: TGCAGCGTCCTCCCTTGGGAGGACTATGGCTACACCTTC.

This chain links TRBV7-9 with TRBJ1-5; possibly TRBD1 for D (6 bases). The CDR3 consists of 14 residues. The germline V and J ends were trimmed by 5 bases and 7 bases, with 15 bases remaining between them. Germline CDR1 is SEHNR and CDR2 is FQNEAQ (reference sequence). For the CDR3, the DNA is TGTGCCAGCAGCCCCACGGGGGGCGGACAGCCCCAGCATTTT. Protein sequence: CASSPTGGGQPQHF.

The chain employs TRBV28 and TRBJ2-3; 9 bases map to TRBD1. The junction had 6 bases not matched to a gene; V was cut back by 5 bases and J by 0 bases. This CDR3 spans 16 amino acids. Germline V gene lookup returns CDR1 MDHEN and CDR2 SYDVKM. The CDR3 sequence: CASSGGTGFSTDTQYF. The CDR3 DNA reads TGTGCCAGCAGTGGAGGGACAGGGTTTAGCACAGATACGCAGTATTTT.